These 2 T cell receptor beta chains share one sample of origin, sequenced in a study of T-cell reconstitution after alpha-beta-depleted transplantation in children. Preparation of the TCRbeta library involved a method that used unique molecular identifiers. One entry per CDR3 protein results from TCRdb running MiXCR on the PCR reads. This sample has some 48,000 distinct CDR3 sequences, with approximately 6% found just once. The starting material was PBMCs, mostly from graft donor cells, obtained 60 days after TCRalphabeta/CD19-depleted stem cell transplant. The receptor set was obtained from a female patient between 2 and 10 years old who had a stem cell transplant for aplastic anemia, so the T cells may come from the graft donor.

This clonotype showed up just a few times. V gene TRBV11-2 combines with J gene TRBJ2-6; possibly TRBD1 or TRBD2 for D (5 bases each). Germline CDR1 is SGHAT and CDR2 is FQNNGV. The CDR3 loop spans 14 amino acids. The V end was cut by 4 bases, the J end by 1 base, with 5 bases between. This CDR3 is CASSWGSGANVLTF. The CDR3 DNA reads TGTGCCAGCAGCTGGGGGTCTGGGGCCAACGTCCTGACTTTC.

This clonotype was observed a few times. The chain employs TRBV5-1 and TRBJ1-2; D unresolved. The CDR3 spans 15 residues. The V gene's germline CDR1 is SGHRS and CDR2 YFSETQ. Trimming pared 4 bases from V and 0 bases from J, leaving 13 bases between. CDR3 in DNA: TGCGCCAGCAGCCCGACGGTGGCCACTAACTATGGCTACACCTTC. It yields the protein CASSPTVATNYGYTF.